Here is one T cell receptor beta chain with its context. Its antigen is undetermined. This CDR3 spans 12 amino acids. Trimming pared 4 bases from V and 6 bases from J, leaving 7 bases between. CDR1 is SGHAT, CDR2 FQNNGV, per germline. The entry originates in a study of shared clonotypes between healthy human individuals. Study-wide results and limits: Memory subsets generally showed smaller estimated richness than naive subsets did.

Naive CD8 cells comprised CD45RO-negative, CCR7-positively selected cells, excluding terminally differentiated effector memory CD45RA+ cells. Here immunoSEQ multiplex PCR was the method, and the copy in TCRdb shows in-frame clones only, minus some. Counted here are about 2 million clones, just under 95% occurring once; the ten biggest clones make up 0.85% to 1.3%. The TCR sequence derives from a man between 18 and 29 years old in good health. Sequences were obtained from naive CD8+ T cells sorted from blood. J is TRBJ2-1 and V is TRBV11-2; D not resolved. CDR3 protein: CASSWVLNEQFF. The CDR3 region has the DNA TGTGCCAGCAGCTGGGTCCTCAATGAGCAGTTCTTC.